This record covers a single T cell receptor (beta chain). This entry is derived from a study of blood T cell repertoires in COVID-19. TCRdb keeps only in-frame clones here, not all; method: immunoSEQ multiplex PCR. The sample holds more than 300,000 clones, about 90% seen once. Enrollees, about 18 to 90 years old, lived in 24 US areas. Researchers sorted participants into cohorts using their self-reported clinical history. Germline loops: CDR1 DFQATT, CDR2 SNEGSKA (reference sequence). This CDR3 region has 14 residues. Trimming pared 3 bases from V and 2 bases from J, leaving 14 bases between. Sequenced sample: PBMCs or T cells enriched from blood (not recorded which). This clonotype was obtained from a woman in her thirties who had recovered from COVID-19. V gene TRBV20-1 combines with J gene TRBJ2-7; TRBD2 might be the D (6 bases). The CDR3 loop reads CSASTASEAYEQYF. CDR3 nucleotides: TGCAGTGCTAGTACAGCTAGCGAGGCCTACGAGCAGTACTTC.